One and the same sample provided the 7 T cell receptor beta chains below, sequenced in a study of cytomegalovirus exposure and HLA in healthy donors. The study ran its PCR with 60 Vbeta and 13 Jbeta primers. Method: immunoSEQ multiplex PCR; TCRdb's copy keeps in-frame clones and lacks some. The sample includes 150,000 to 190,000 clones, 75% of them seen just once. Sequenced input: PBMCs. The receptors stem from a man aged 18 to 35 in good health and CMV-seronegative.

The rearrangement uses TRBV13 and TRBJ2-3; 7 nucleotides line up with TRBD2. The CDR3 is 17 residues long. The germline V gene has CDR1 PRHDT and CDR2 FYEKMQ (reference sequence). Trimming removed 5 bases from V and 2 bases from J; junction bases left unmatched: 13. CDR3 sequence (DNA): TGTGCCAGCAGCCCCACCGCCCAGCGGGACTCCACAGATACGCAGTATTTT. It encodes CASSPTAQRDSTDTQYF.

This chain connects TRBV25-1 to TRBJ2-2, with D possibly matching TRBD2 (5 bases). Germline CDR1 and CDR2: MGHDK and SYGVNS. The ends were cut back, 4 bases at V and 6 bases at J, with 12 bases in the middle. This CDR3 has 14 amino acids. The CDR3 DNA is TGTGCCAGCAGTGTTCAGGAGAGGGCCGGGGAGCTGTTTTTT. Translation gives CASSVQERAGELFF.

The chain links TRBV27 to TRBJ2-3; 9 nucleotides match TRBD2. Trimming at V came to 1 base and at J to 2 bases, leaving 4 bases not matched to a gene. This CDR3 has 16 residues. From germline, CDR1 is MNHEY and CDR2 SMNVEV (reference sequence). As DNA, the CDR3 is TGTGCCAGCAGTTTATGGCTAGCGGGACACACAGATACGCAGTATTTT. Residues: CASSLWLAGHTDTQYF.

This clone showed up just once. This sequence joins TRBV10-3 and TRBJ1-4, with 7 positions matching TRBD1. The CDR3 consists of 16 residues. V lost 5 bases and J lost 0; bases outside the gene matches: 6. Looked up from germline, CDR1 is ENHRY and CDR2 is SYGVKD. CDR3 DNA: TGTGCCATCAGTTGGGACAGCCCCTCAACTAATGAAAAACTGTTTTTT. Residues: CAISWDSPSTNEKLFF.

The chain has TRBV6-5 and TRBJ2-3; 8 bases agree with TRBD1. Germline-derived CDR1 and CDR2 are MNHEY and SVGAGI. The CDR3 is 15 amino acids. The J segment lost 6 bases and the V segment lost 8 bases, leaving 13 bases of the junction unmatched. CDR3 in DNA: TGTGCCAGCTACAGGACAGGGTTGGGTTTGGATACGCAGTATTTT. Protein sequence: CASYRTGLGLDTQYF.

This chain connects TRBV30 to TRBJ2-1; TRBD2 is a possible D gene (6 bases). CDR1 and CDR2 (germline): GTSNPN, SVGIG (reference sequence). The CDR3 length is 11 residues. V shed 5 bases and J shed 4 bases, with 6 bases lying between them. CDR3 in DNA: TGTGCCTGGCGGGAGTACAATGAGCAGTTCTTC. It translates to CAWREYNEQFF.

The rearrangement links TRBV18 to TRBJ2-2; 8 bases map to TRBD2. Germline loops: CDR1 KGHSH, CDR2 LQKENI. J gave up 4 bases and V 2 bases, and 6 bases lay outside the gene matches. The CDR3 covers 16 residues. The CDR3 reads CASSPRLAGTTGELFF. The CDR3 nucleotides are TGTGCCAGCTCACCAAGGTTAGCGGGAACCACCGGGGAGCTGTTTTTT.